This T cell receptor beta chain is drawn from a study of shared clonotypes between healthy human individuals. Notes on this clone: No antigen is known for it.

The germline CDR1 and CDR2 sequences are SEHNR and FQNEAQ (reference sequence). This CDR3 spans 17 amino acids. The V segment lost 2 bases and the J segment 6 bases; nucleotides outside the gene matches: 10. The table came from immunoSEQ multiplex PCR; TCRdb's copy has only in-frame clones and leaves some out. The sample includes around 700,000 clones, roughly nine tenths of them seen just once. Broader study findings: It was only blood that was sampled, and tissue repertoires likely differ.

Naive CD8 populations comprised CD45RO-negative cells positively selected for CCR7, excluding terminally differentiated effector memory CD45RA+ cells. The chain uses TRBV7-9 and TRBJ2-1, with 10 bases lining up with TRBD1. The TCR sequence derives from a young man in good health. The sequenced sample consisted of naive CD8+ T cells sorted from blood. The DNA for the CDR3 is TGTGCCAGCAGCTTAACCCCGGGACAGGGGAGGTCCAATGAGCAGTTCTTC. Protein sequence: CASSLTPGQGRSNEQFF.